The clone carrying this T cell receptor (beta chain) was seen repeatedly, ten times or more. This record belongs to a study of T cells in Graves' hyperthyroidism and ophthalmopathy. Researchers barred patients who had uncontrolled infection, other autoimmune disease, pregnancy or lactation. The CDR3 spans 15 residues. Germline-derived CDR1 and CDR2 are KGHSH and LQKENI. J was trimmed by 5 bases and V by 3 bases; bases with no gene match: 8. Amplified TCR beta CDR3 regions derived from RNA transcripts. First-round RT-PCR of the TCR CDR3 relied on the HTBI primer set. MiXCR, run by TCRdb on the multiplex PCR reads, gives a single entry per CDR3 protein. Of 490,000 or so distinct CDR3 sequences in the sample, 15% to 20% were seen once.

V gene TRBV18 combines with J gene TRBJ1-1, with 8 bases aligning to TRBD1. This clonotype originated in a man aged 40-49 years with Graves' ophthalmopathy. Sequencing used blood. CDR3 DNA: TGTGCCAGCTCACCTACGACAGGGGCAGGTACTGAAGCTTTCTTT. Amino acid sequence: CASSPTTGAGTEAFF.